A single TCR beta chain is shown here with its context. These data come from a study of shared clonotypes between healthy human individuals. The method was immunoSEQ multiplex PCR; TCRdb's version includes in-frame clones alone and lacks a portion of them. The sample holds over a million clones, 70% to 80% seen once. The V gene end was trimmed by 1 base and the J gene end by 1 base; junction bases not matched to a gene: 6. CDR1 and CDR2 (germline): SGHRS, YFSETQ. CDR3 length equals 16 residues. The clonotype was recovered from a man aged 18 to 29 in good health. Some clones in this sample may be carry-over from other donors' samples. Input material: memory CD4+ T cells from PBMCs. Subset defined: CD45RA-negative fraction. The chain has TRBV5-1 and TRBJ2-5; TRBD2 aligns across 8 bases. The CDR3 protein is CASSLQGAGGQETQYF. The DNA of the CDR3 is TGCGCCAGCAGCTTGCAGGGTGCGGGAGGCCAAGAGACCCAGTACTTC. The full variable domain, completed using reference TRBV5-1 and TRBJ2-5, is KAGVTQTPRYLIKTRGQQVTLSCSPISGHRSVSWYQQTPGQGLQFLFEYFSETQRNKGNFPGRFSGRQFSNSRSEMNVSTLELGDSALYLCASSLQGAGGQETQYFGPGTRLLVL.